A single T cell receptor (beta chain) is shown here with its context. Its specific antigen is unknown. No base qualities exist here, and no much larger clone lies one base off it. From the cysteine through the phenylalanine, the CDR3 covers 14 amino acids. CDR3 DNA is the only sequence kept; it has 42 bases, read in frame from the first base. Trimming leaves V shorter by 5 bases and J shorter by 1 base, with the junction holding 4 bases beyond the gene matches. Per the germline V gene, SGHTA is the CDR1 and FQGTGA is the CDR2. This entry belongs to a study of T cells in narcolepsy (dated by TCRdb to 2016 to 2019). Regarding the complete study: The study enrolled patients with narcolepsy type 1 or type 2 (NT1, NT2) together with healthy control donors. To look for autoreactive T cells in narcolepsy patients that target self-antigens of hypocretin neurons (hypocretin, TRIB2), the study used TCR Vbeta sequencing to follow clonotypes in blood and CSF.

Library creation used the immunoSEQ multiplex PCR assay. TCRdb stores this immuneACCESS table with in-frame sequences only. Part of the clones is absent; in the studies checked, under half of the shortfall reflects unresolved V genes, and no reason is known for the rest. This sample lists more than 10,000 clones; just under 95% were detected once. The leading ten clones occupy 0.9% to 1.3% of the sample. Paper-wide results and their limitations: Autoreactive clonotypes were reported to be detected serially in the blood of the same patients and of different patients, but not in the blood of healthy controls. Some blood memory CD4+ repertoires from patients and controls contained no sequences matching autoreactive T cell clones. Patients and controls had comparable numbers of sequenced blood memory CD4+ clonotypes, averaging about 40,000 and 33,000, respectively. HCRT-specific and TRIB2-specific autoreactive clonotypes were highlighted in plots that compared CD4+ T cell clonotypes in CSF versus blood from the same patient.

Memory CD4+ T cells were sorted ex vivo from peripheral blood of narcolepsy patients and healthy controls for TCR Vbeta sequencing. The chain employs TRBV7-3 and TRBJ1-1; 7 nucleotides in the junction match TRBD1. Sequenced input: CD45RA- memory CD4+ T cells from PBMCs. Interpreted using the paper, the cell subset or site label stands for: memory T cells sorted ex vivo from peripheral blood. This receptor was identified in a human donor with narcolepsy. The DNA sequence is given as TGTGCCAGCAGCCCAGGGGGTTCGAACACTGAAGCTTTCTTT. This gives the protein CASSPGGSNTEAFF.